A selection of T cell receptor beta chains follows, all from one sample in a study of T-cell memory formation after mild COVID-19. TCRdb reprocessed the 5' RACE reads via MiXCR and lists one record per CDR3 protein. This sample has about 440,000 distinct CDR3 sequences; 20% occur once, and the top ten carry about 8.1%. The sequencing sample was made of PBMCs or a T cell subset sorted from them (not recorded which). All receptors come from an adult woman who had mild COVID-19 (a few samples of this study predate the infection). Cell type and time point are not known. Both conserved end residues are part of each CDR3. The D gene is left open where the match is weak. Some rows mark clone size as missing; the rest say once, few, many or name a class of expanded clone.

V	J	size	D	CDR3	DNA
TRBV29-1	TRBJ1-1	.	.	CSGEENTEAFF	TGCAGCGGTGAGGAGAACACTGAAGCTTTCTTT
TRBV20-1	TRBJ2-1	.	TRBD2	CSATARGLTSYNEQFF	TGCAGTGCTACAGCTAGGGGACTAACTTCCTACAATGAGCAGTTCTTC
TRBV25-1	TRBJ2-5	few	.	CASSDPETQYF	TGTGCCAGCAGTGATCCGGAGACCCAGTACTTC
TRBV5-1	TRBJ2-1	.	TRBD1	CASSLVVGQGVLF	TGCGCCAGCAGCTTGGTCGTGGGACAGGGGGTCCTCTTC
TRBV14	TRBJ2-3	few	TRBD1	CASSRTGHTDTQYF	TGTGCCAGCAGCCGGACAGGCCACACAGATACGCAGTATTTT
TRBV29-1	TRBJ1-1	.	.	CSVVVGLNTEAFF	TGCAGCGTTGTGGTGGGGCTGAACACTGAAGCTTTCTTT
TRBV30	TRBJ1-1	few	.	CAWSEDQWAEAFF	TGTGCCTGGAGCGAAGACCAGTGGGCTGAAGCTTTCTTT
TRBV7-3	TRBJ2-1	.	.	CASSLNGGLVSYEQFF	TGTGCCAGCAGCTTAAACGGGGGGCTCGTTTCGTATGAGCAGTTCTTC
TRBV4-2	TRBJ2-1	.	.	CASSQTGTTNYNEQFF	TGTGCCAGCAGCCAAACCGGGACAACGAATTACAATGAGCAGTTCTTC
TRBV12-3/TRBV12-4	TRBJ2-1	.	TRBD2	CASSFWVGGDYEQFF	TGTGCCAGCAGTTTTTGGGTCGGGGGGGATTATGAGCAGTTCTTC
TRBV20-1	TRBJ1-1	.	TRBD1	CSASRQGGDTEAFF	TGCAGTGCTAGCAGACAGGGAGGAGACACTGAAGCTTTCTTT
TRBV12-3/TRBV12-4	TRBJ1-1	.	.	CASGTTVDNTEAFF	TGTGCCAGCGGTACCACAGTGGATAACACTGAAGCTTTCTTT
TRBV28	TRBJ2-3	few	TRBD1	CASSLKPGQGWADTQYF	TGTGCCAGCAGTTTAAAGCCGGGACAGGGGTGGGCAGATACGCAGTATTTT
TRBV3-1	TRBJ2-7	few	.	CASSRTASEQYF	TGTGCCAGCAGTCGGACAGCATCCGAGCAGTACTTC
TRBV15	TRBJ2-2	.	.	CATSRDRGAGELFF	TGTGCCACCAGCAGAGATCGAGGGGCCGGGGAGCTGTTTTTT
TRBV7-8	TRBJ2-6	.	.	CASSLDSTDRFSGANVLTF	TGTGCCAGCAGCTTAGATTCGACAGATCGATTCTCTGGGGCCAACGTCCTGACTTTC
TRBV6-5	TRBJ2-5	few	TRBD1	CASSYSSQGGAWSETQYF	TGTGCCAGCAGTTACAGTTCGCAAGGGGGCGCGTGGTCAGAGACCCAGTACTTC
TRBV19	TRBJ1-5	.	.	CASSKGSNQPQHF	TGTGCCAGTAGCAAGGGTAGCAATCAGCCCCAGCATTTT
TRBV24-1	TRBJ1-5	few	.	CATQDPRDNQPQHF	TGTGCCACCCAAGACCCCAGGGATAATCAGCCCCAGCATTTT
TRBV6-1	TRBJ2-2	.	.	CASSETGQRKANTGELFF	TGTGCCAGCAGTGAAACGGGTCAGAGAAAAGCGAACACCGGGGAGCTGTTTTTT
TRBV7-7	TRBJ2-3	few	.	CASSLGGPGPDTQYF	TGTGCTAGCAGCTTAGGAGGTCCGGGCCCAGATACGCAGTATTTT
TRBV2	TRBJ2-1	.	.	CASSAVRGTYNEQFF	TGTGCCAGCAGTGCCGTCAGGGGCACGTACAATGAGCAGTTCTTC
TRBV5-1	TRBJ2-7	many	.	CASSLIERATYEQYF	TGCGCCAGCAGCTTGATAGAGCGGGCCACCTACGAGCAGTACTTC
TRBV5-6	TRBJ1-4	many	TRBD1	CASSSRRQGANEKLFF	TGTGCCAGCAGCTCGCGGCGACAGGGAGCTAATGAAAAACTGTTTTTT
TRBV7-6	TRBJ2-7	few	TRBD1	CASSLGATGPHEQYF	TGTGCCAGCAGCTTAGGGGCGACAGGGCCTCACGAGCAGTACTTC
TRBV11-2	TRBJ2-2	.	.	CASSPRDAGELFF	TGTGCCAGCAGCCCGAGGGACGCCGGGGAGCTGTTTTTT
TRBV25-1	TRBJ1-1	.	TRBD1	CASSEYRLTGFPEAFF	TGTGCCAGCAGTGAATATCGGCTGACAGGGTTCCCTGAAGCTTTCTTT
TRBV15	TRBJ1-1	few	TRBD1	CATSRKAGGVSEAFF	TGTGCCACCAGCAGGAAGGCAGGGGGCGTTTCTGAAGCTTTCTTT
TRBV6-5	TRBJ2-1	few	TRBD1	CASSYLRDRGRPNNEQFF	TGTGCCAGCAGTTACCTCCGGGACAGGGGAAGGCCCAACAATGAGCAGTTCTTC
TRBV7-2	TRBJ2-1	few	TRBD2	CASSFGLAQDEQFF	TGTGCCAGCAGCTTCGGACTAGCGCAGGATGAGCAGTTCTTC
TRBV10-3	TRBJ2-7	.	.	CATVETYEQYF	TGTGCCACTGTTGAGACCTACGAGCAGTACTTC
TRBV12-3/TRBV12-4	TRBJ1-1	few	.	CASAELGAETEAFF	TGTGCCAGCGCCGAGCTTGGGGCCGAGACTGAAGCTTTCTTT
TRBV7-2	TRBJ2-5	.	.	CASSLKGGGTQYF	TGTGCCAGCAGCTTAAAAGGAGGCGGGACCCAGTACTTC
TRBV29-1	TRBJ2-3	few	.	CSVEIRHTDTQYF	TGCAGCGTTGAAATTAGACACACAGATACGCAGTATTTT
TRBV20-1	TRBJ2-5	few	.	CSARDIHSGETQYF	TGCAGTGCTAGAGATATCCACTCCGGGGAGACCCAGTACTTC
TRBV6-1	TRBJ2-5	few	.	CASSERIGRITGQETQYF	TGTGCCAGCAGTGAAAGGATCGGGCGAATCACAGGACAAGAGACCCAGTACTTC
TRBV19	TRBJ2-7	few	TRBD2	CASSTRTSGRSEQYF	TGTGCCAGTAGTACCAGGACTAGCGGGAGGTCCGAGCAGTACTTC
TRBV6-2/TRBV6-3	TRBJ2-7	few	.	CASSYADGGPGEQYF	TGTGCCAGCAGTTACGCTGACGGTGGGCCAGGCGAGCAGTACTTC
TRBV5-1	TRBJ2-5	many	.	CASSLNKAGSQETQYF	TGCGCCAGCAGCTTGAATAAGGCGGGATCTCAAGAGACCCAGTACTTC
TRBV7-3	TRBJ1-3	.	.	CASSVRSCSTLRNSGNTIYF	TGTGCCAGCAGCGTAAGATCGTGTTCAACCTTGCGGAACTCTGGAAACACCATATATTTT
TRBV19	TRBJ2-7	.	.	CASRAGLTYEQYF	TGTGCCAGTAGGGCAGGACTGACCTACGAGCAGTACTTC